This TCR beta chain was recorded in a study of blood T cell repertoires in COVID-19. Study background: In Cohort 3, a recovered donor had either two negative PCRs, clearance, or symptom resolution. From T cells, B-cell-depleted T cells, or PBMCs came the material, which was cDNA or gDNA. The study drew acute and convalescent COVID-19 samples from the United States, Italy and Spain.

Libraries were prepared by immunoSEQ multiplex PCR; TCRdb keeps only in-frame clonotypes and omits some of them. The profile shows approximately 170,000 clones, around 79% of them singletons. Germline assignment: CDR1 SGHAT and CDR2 FQNNGV. CDR3 length: 16 amino acids. V shed 5 bases and J 5 bases; nucleotides not matched to a gene: 14. The cohort comprised adults aged roughly 18 to 95 years residing in approximately 25 US areas. The clonotype comes from a woman aged 70-85 years in a cohort exposed to, infected with or recovered from COVID-19 (not recorded which). V usage is TRBV11-2 and J usage is TRBJ2-5; 7 nucleotides match TRBD2. Sample: PBMCs or T cells enriched from blood (not recorded which). Written as DNA, the CDR3 is TGTGCCAGCAGCGGGGGGGGACTCTTGAGGATGGAGACCCAGTACTTC. Amino acid sequence: CASSGGGLLRMETQYF.